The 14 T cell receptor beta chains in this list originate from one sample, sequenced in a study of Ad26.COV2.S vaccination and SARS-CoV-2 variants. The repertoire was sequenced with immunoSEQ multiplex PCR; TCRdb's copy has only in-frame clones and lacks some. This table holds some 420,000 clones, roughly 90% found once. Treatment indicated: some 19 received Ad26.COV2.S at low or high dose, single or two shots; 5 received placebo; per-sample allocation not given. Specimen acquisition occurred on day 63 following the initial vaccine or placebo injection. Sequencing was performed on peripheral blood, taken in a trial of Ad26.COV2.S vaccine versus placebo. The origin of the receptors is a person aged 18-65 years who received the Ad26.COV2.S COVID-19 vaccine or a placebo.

The CDR3 sequence: CASSVGFTYEQYF. CDR3 nucleotide sequence: TGTGCCAGCAGCGTTGGGTTCACCTACGAGCAGTACTTC. This chain links TRBV9 with TRBJ2-7, with unresolved D. The CDR3 sequence is 13 residues long. The germline gives CDR1 SGDLS, CDR2 YYNGEE. Between the trimmed V and J ends, which lost 2 bases and 2 bases, there was a span of 8 bases.

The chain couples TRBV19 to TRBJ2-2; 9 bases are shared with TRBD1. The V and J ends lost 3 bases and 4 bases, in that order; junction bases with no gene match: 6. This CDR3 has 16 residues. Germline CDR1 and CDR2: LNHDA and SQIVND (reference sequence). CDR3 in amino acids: CASSITGGRGTGELFF. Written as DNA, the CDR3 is TGTGCCAGTAGTATTACAGGGGGCAGGGGCACCGGGGAGCTGTTTTTT.

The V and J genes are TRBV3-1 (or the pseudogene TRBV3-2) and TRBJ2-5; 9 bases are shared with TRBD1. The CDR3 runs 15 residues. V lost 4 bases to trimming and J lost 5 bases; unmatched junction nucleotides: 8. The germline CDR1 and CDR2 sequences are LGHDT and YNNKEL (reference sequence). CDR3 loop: CASSRGQGPYETQYF. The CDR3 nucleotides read TGTGCCAGCAGCCGGGGACAGGGTCCATACGAGACCCAGTACTTC.

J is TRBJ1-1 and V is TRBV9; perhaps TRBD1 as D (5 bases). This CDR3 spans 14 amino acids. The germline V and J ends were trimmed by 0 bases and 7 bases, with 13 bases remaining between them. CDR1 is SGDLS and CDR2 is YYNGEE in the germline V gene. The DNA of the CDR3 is TGTGCCAGCAGCGTAGGTGGCAGGGCAAATGAAGCTTTCTTT. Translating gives CASSVGGRANEAFF.

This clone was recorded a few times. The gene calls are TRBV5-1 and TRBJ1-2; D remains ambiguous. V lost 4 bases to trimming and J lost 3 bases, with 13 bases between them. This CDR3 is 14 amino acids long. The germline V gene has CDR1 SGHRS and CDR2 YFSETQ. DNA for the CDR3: TGCGCCAGCAGCCGTGGAGGTAGAGACTATGGCTACACCTTC. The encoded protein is CASSRGGRDYGYTF.

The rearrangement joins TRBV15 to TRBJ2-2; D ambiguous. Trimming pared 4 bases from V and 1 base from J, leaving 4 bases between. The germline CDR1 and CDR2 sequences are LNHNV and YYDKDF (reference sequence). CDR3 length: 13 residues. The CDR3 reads CATSIENTGELFF. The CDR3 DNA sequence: TGTGCCACCAGCATCGAGAACACCGGGGAGCTGTTTTTT.

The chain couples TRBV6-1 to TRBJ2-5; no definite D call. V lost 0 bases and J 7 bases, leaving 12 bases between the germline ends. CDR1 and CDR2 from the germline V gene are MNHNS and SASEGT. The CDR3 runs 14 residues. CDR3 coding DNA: TGTGCCAGCAGTGAAGCCAGACTGACGGGGACCCAGTACTTC. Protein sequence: CASSEARLTGTQYF.

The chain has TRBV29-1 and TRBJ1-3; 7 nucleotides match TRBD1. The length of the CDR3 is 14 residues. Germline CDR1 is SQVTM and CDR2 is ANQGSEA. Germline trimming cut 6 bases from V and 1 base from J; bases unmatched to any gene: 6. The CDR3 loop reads CSVDRELSGNTIYF. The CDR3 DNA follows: TGCAGCGTCGACAGGGAGTTGTCTGGAAACACCATATATTTT.

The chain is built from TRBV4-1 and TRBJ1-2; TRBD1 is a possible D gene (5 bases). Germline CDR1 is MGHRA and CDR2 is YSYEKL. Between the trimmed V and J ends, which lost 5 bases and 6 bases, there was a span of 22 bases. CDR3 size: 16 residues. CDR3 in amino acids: CASSAPGKGRGNGYTF. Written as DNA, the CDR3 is TGCGCCAGCAGCGCCCCAGGCAAGGGGCGAGGGAATGGCTACACCTTC.

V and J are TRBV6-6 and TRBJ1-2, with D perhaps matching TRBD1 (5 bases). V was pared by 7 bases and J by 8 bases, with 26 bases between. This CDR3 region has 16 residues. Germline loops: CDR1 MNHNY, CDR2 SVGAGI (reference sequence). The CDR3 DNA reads TGTGCCAGCACCTACGGACGTCGGTCAGGGTTCTGGGGCTACACCTTC. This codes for CASTYGRRSGFWGYTF.

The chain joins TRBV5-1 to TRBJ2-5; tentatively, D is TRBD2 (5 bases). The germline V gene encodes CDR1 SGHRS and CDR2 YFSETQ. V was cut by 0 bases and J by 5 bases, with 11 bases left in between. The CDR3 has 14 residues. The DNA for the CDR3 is TGCGCCAGCAGCTTGGATCTAGGCGGGGAGACCCAGTACTTC. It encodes CASSLDLGGETQYF.

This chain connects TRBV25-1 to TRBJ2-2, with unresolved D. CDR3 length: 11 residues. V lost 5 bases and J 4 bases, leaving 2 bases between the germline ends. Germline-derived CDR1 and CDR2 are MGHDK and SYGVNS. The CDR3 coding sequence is TGTGCCAGCAGTTCCACCGGGGAGCTGTTTTTT. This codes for CASSSTGELFF.

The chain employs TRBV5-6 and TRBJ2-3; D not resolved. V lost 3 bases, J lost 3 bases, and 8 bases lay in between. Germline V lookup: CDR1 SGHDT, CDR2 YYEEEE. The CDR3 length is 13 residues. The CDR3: CASSSTGTDTQYF. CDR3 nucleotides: TGTGCCAGCAGCTCGACCGGGACAGATACGCAGTATTTT.

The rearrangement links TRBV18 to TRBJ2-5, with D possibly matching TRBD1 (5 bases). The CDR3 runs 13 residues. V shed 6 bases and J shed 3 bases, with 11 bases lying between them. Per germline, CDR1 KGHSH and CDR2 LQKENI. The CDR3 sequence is CASSPGREETQYF. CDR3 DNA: TGTGCCAGCTCCCCAGGGCGAGAAGAGACCCAGTACTTC.